The text below deals with one T cell receptor (beta chain). J lost 8 bases, V lost 2 bases, and 4 bases had no gene match. Germline CDR1 reads MNHNY; CDR2 reads SVGAGI (reference sequence). CDR3 length equals 14 residues. The data originate from a study of blood T cell repertoires in COVID-19. Data came from immunoSEQ multiplex PCR; TCRdb stores just in-frame clones and leaves some out. The table lists around 260,000 clones, around 90% of them singletons, with more than 0.95% in the top ten. The chain couples TRBV6-6 to TRBJ2-1; TRBD2 agrees at 9 bases. The material sequenced was PBMCs or T cells enriched from blood (not recorded which). This clonotype was sampled from a woman in her twenties or thirties who had recovered from COVID-19. CDR3 residues: CASSYGVAGDEQFF. For the CDR3, the DNA is TGTGCCAGCAGTTACGGGGTAGCGGGAGATGAGCAGTTCTTC.